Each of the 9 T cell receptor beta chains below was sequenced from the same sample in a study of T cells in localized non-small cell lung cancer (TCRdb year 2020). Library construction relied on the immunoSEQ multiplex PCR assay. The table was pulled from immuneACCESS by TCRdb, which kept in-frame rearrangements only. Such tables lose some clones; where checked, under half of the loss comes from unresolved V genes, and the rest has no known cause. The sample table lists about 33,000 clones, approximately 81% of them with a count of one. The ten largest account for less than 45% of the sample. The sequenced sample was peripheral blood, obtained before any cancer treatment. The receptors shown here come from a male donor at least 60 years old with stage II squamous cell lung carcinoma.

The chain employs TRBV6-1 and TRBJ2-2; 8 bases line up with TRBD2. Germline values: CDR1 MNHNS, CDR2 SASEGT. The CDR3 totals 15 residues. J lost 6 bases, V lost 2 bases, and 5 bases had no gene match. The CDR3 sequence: CASSEQTSVAGELFF. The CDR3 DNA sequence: TGTGCCAGCAGTGAACAGACTAGCGTAGCCGGGGAGCTGTTTTTT.

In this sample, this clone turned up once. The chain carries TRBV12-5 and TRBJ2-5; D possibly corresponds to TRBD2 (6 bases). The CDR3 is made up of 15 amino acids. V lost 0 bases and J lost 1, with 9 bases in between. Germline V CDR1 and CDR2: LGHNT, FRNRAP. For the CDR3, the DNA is TGTGCTAGTGGTTTGGTGAATAGCGGCCAAGAGACCCAGTACTTC. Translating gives CASGLVNSGQETQYF.

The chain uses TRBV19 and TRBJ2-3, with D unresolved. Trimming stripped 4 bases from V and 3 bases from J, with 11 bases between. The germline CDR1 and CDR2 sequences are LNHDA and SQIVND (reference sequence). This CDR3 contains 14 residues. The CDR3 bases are TGTGCCAGTAGTACCGCCAGGCAAACAGATACGCAGTATTTT. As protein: CASSTARQTDTQYF.

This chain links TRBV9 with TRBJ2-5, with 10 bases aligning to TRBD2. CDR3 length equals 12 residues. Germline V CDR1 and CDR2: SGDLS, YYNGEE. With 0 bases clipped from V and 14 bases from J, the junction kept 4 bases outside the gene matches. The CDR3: CASSVDLAGAYF. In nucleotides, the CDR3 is TGTGCCAGCAGCGTAGACCTAGCGGGGGCCTACTTC.

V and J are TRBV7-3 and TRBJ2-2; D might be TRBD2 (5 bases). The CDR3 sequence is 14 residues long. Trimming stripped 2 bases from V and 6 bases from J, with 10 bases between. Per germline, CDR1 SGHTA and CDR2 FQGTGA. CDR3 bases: TGTGCCAGCAGCTTAGATCGCGGGTCCGGGGAGCTGTTTTTT. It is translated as CASSLDRGSGELFF.

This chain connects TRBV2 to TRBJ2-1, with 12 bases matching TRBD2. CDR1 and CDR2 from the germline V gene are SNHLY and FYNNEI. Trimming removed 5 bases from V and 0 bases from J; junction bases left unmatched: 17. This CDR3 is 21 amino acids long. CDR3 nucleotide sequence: TGTGCCAGCAGTAAGTACCATCTAACTAGCGGGGGGCCGAGCTCCTACAATGAGCAGTTCTTC. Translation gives CASSKYHLTSGGPSSYNEQFF.

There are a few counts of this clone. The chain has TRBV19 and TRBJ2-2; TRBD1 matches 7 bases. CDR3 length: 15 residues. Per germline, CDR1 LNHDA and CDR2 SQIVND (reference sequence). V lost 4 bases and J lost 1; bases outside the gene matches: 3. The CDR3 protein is CASSRRTGNTGELFF. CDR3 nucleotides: TGTGCCAGTAGTAGACGGACAGGGAACACCGGGGAGCTGTTTTTT.

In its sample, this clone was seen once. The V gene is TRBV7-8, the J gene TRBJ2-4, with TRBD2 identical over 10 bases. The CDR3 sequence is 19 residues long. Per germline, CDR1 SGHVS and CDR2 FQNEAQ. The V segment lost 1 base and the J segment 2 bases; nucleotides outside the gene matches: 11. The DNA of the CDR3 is TGTGCCAGCAGCTTAGTGCCCAGCGGGGGGGCCGGACCCAAAAACATTCAGTACTTC. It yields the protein CASSLVPSGGAGPKNIQYF.

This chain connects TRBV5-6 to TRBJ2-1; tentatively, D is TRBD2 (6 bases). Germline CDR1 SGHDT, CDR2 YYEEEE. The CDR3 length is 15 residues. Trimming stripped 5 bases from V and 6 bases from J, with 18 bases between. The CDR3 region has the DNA TGTGCCAGCAGTAGGGACTCAAAAGTGGGCAATGAGCAGTTCTTC. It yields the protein CASSRDSKVGNEQFF.